This T cell receptor beta chain was recorded in a study of blood T cell repertoires in COVID-19. In the authors' workflow: Counts of nucleated cells, estimated from reference gene primer amplification, were obtained. Using immunoSEQ multiplex PCR, the repertoire was profiled, and TCRdb retains in-frame clones only, with some absent. V, J and clone size reflect that table, while D and trimming were determined from the DNA. Seen here are a few hundred thousand clones, about nine tenths observed once, and the top ten hold approximately 8.8%. CDR3 length: 12 amino acids. Looked up from germline, CDR1 is LNHDA and CDR2 is SQIVND (reference sequence). Trimming pared 8 bases from V and 4 bases from J, leaving 9 bases between. Participants came from some 23 US areas, aged roughly 18 to 100 years.

The sequenced sample was PBMCs or T cells enriched from blood (not recorded which). The TCR sequence derives from a woman aged 40 to 50 who had recovered from COVID-19. The chain has TRBV19 and TRBJ2-1; TRBD2 is a possible D gene (5 bases). The DNA of the CDR3 is TGTGCCAGTGGAGGATCTTACAATGAGCAGTTCTTC. The encoded protein is CASGGSYNEQFF.